One and the same sample provided the 28 T cell receptor beta chains below, sequenced in a study of shared clonotypes between healthy human individuals. This table comes from immunoSEQ multiplex PCR, and its TCRdb copy is limited to in-frame clones, with some not included. The sample consists of 550,000 to 850,000 clones, about two thirds of them appearing once. Sequenced sample: memory CD4+ T cells sorted from blood. Subset in this sample: CD45RA-negative fraction. These receptor sequences come from a woman aged 25 to 39 in good health.

CDR3 sequence: CASNAPGGDHSYEQYF. CDR3 sequence (DNA): TGTGCCAGCAACGCACCCGGAGGGGACCACTCCTACGAGCAGTACTTC. V and J are TRBV11-3 and TRBJ2-7; weak D call: TRBD2 (6 bases). From germline, CDR1 is SGHNT and CDR2 YENEEA. V was trimmed by 7 bases and J by 0 bases, leaving 19 bases between them. The CDR3 contains 16 residues. The variable domain in full, completed from reference TRBV11-3 and TRBJ2-7, reads EAGVVQSPRYKIIEKKQPVAFWCNPISGHNTLYWYLQNLGQGPELLIRYENEEAVDDSQLPKDRFSAERLKGVDSTLKIQPAELGDSAVYLCASNAPGGDHSYEQYFGPGTRLTVT.

This chain links TRBV10-2 with TRBJ2-2; 8 bases match TRBD1. Germline lookup yields CDR1 WSHSY and CDR2 SAAADI. J lost 1 base, V lost 4 bases, and 5 bases had no gene match. This CDR3 comprises 16 residues. The CDR3 DNA reads TGCGCCAGCAGTGGGCAGGGGGCGCGGAACACCGGGGAGCTGTTTTTT. It translates to CASSGQGARNTGELFF.

The chain is built from TRBV19 and TRBJ2-7, with 8 positions matching TRBD1. The germline gives CDR1 LNHDA, CDR2 SQIVND (reference sequence). The V gene end was trimmed by 4 bases and the J gene end by 7 bases; junction bases not matched to a gene: 9. CDR3 size: 14 residues. The DNA for the CDR3 is TGTGCCAGTAGTACCAGGGACAGGACTTTAGAGCAGTACTTC. It yields the protein CASSTRDRTLEQYF.

The rearrangement uses TRBV18 and TRBJ2-1; weak D call: TRBD2 (6 bases). The CDR3 totals 16 residues. V lost 6 bases and J lost 0, with 15 bases in between. Germline V CDR1 and CDR2: KGHSH, LQKENI. The CDR3 nucleotides are TGTGCCAGCTCTACGGGGGTACCAAGCTCCTACAATGAGCAGTTCTTC. Translated, it gives CASSTGVPSSYNEQFF.

This clone appeared many times. This chain connects TRBV25-1 to TRBJ2-1; D might be TRBD2 (6 bases). The length of the CDR3 is 11 residues. Trimming removed 7 bases from V and 9 bases from J, with 10 bases in between. From germline, CDR1 is MGHDK and CDR2 SYGVNS. The CDR3 spells CASTAGSEQFF. The CDR3 nucleotides read TGTGCCAGCACCGCGGGGAGTGAGCAGTTCTTC.

At least ten counts were recorded for this clone. J is TRBJ1-1 and V is TRBV7-7; D may be TRBD1 (6 bases). The V and J ends lost 5 bases and 1 base respectively, with 14 bases between them. The germline V gene has CDR1 SSHAT and CDR2 FNYEAQ (reference sequence). The CDR3 is 15 amino acids. CDR3 amino acids: CASSPLGHTNTEAFF. CDR3 in DNA: TGTGCCAGCAGCCCTCTGGGACACACGAACACTGAAGCTTTCTTT.

The chain uses TRBV5-1 and TRBJ2-1; TRBD2 matches at 7 bases. V was clipped by 7 bases and J by 5 bases; unmatched bases: 9. This CDR3 contains 14 residues. Germline V CDR1 and CDR2: SGHRS, YFSETQ. The CDR3 sequence: CASGTASGNNEQFF. CDR3 nucleotides: TGCGCCAGCGGCACGGCTAGCGGTAACAATGAGCAGTTCTTC.

This sequence joins TRBV6-5 and TRBJ1-5; D remains unclear. The CDR3 has 13 residues. CDR1 and CDR2 from the germline V gene are MNHEY and SVGAGI. The V end was cut by 8 bases, the J end by 11 bases, with 19 bases between. CDR3 sequence: CASGEGQSLAQHF. CDR3 DNA: TGTGCCAGCGGGGAGGGTCAGAGTCTGGCCCAGCATTTT.

On this clone: This sample includes further DNA sequences coding for the same CDR3. The V gene is TRBV7-7, the J gene TRBJ2-1; TRBD2 agrees at 16 bases. CDR3 length: 15 amino acids. The ends lost 5 bases at V and 7 bases at J; junction bases unmatched: 2. Germline-derived CDR1 and CDR2 are SSHAT and FNYEAQ (reference sequence). This CDR3 is CASSPGLAGGNEQFF. The CDR3 DNA follows: TGTGCCAGCAGCCCGGGACTAGCGGGAGGGAATGAGCAGTTCTTC.

The chain has TRBV7-6 and TRBJ2-7; maybe TRBD1 (5 bases). There are 13 residues in the CDR3. The V end lost 3 bases, the J end lost 5 bases, and 11 bases lay between the germline ends. The germline gives CDR1 SGHVS, CDR2 FNYEAQ. DNA for the CDR3: TGTGCCAGCAGCTTCTCCAGGGCCCACGAGCAGTACTTC. This gives the protein CASSFSRAHEQYF.

This clone was seen a single time. The V call is TRBV4-1, the J call TRBJ1-2; 7 bases match TRBD1. The V gene's germline CDR1 is MGHRA and CDR2 YSYEKL. The V segment lost 0 bases and the J segment 4 bases; nucleotides outside the gene matches: 11. The CDR3 consists of 17 residues. CDR3 in amino acids: CASSQDPTTGLGYGYTF. Written as DNA, the CDR3 is TGCGCCAGCAGCCAAGATCCGACGACAGGGTTGGGCTATGGCTACACCTTC.

V gene TRBV2 combines with J gene TRBJ2-5, with TRBD2 matching 9 bases. From germline, CDR1 is SNHLY and CDR2 FYNNEI. The CDR3 is 17 amino acids. V gave up 2 bases and J gave up 9 bases; unmatched junction bases: 16. The CDR3 loop is CASSETLLAGRKGAQYF. The DNA of the CDR3 is TGTGCCAGCAGTGAAACTCTCCTAGCGGGACGTAAGGGGGCCCAGTACTTC.

The chain has TRBV11-2 and TRBJ2-7, with 11 bases aligning to TRBD2. V gave up 5 bases and J gave up 2 bases; unmatched junction bases: 17. CDR3 size: 19 residues. The germline gives CDR1 SGHAT, CDR2 FQNNGV. This chain's CDR3 is CASSPIRVTSGRSPYEQYF. In DNA, the CDR3 is TGTGCCAGCAGCCCTATCCGAGTAACTAGCGGGAGATCTCCCTACGAGCAGTACTTC.

The J gene is TRBJ2-1, the V gene TRBV2; 8 bases map to TRBD2. From germline, CDR1 is SNHLY and CDR2 FYNNEI. The CDR3 extends over 14 amino acids. V shed 5 bases and J 9 bases; nucleotides not matched to a gene: 9. DNA of the CDR3: TGTGCCAGCAGTTGGTCACGGGAGGGAAGTGAGCAGTTCTTC. Translation gives CASSWSREGSEQFF.

Notes on this clone: Other DNA sequences within the sample encode an identical CDR3. This rearrangement joins TRBV27 to TRBJ2-2, with unresolved D. V gave up 0 bases and J gave up 2 bases, with 4 bases separating them. The V gene's germline CDR1 is MNHEY and CDR2 SMNVEV (reference sequence). The CDR3 has 14 residues. CDR3 sequence reads: CASSLSGNTGELFF. In DNA form, the CDR3 reads TGTGCCAGCAGTTTATCGGGTAACACCGGGGAGCTGTTTTTT.

The CDR3 nucleotides are TGTGCCAGCAGCCTACGCGGGGACGGATCCACCGGGGAGCTGTTTTTT. This gives the protein CASSLRGDGSTGELFF. The chain recombines TRBV7-9 with TRBJ2-2; D is possibly TRBD2 (6 bases). The CDR3 length is 16 residues. V lost 5 bases to trimming and J lost 4 bases, with 17 bases between them. Germline CDR1 and CDR2: SEHNR and FQNEAQ (reference sequence).

This clone has a count of ten or more. This chain uses TRBV6-4 with TRBJ2-1; D is unresolved. The CDR3 spans 14 residues. Germline V gene data show CDR1 as MRHNA and CDR2 as SNTAGT. Trimming cost V 0 bases and J 7 bases, with 10 bases left between them. CDR3 coding DNA: TGTGCCAGCAGTGACTCGTTTAGTTTTAATGAGCAGTTCTTC. Encoded protein: CASSDSFSFNEQFF.

The V call is TRBV25-1, the J call TRBJ1-2; D not certain. The ends were cut back, 5 bases at V and 3 bases at J, with 19 bases in the middle. The CDR3 extends over 16 amino acids. CDR1 is MGHDK, CDR2 SYGVNS, per germline. CDR3 amino acids: CASSPVRSEIDYGYTF. CDR3 bases: TGTGCCAGCAGTCCTGTTAGGTCGGAGATTGACTATGGCTACACCTTC.

J is TRBJ2-4 and V is TRBV5-6; D may match TRBD1 or TRBD2 (6 bases each). Germline V gives CDR1 SGHDT, CDR2 YYEEEE. This CDR3 region has 13 residues. Deletions cut 1 base from V and 5 bases from J, with 7 bases between. In DNA, the CDR3 is TGTGCCAGCAGCTTGAGGGGGGAAAACATTCAGTACTTC. Protein: CASSLRGENIQYF.

A single count supports this clone. This rearrangement joins TRBV25-1 to TRBJ2-6; no clear D. The CDR3 is 13 amino acids. Germline lookup yields CDR1 MGHDK and CDR2 SYGVNS. The ends were cut back, 3 bases at V and 4 bases at J, with 4 bases in the middle. The CDR3: CASSEVGANVLTF. DNA for the CDR3: TGTGCCAGCAGTGAGGTGGGGGCCAACGTCCTGACTTTC.

This sequence joins TRBV11-2 and TRBJ2-7; D possibly corresponds to TRBD2 (5 bases). CDR1 SGHAT and CDR2 FQNNGV come from the germline V gene. This CDR3 has 13 residues. Trimming stripped 10 bases from V and 0 bases from J, with 13 bases between. In DNA form, the CDR3 reads TGTGCCATCGGACTTTCGAGCTCCTACGAGCAGTACTTC. As protein: CAIGLSSSYEQYF.

The CDR3 reads CASTPGQGAFSNQPQHF. The CDR3 DNA sequence: TGTGCCAGTACCCCGGGACAGGGGGCTTTTAGCAATCAGCCCCAGCATTTT. V gene TRBV19 combines with J gene TRBJ1-5, with 12 bases matching TRBD1. The CDR3 totals 17 residues. Germline lookup yields CDR1 LNHDA and CDR2 SQIVND (reference sequence). V lost 7 bases and J lost 0; bases outside the gene matches: 7. Together with reference TRBV19 and TRBJ1-5, the CDR3 gives the full variable domain: DGGITQSPKYLFRKEGQNVTLSCEQNLNHDAMYWYRQDPGQGLRLIYYSQIVNDFQKGDIAEGYSVSREKKESFPLTVTSAQKNPTAFYLCASTPGQGAFSNQPQHFGDGTRLSIL.

This chain uses TRBV7-2 with TRBJ2-4; D is undetermined. Trimming stripped 2 bases from V and 10 bases from J, with 9 bases between. CDR1 SGHTA and CDR2 FQGNSA come from the germline V gene. CDR3 size: 12 residues. The chain's CDR3 is CASSLISRIQYF. The DNA of the CDR3 is TGTGCCAGCAGCTTAATCAGCCGTATTCAGTACTTC.

The chain is built from TRBV10-3 and TRBJ2-2; D uncertain. There are 14 residues in the CDR3. V lost 0 bases and J lost 5, with 7 bases in between. Germline CDR1 is ENHRY and CDR2 is SYGVKD. The DNA for the CDR3 is TGTGCCATCAGTGAGTCGACTTTTACCGGGGAGCTGTTTTTT. Amino acid sequence: CAISESTFTGELFF.

This clone came up a few times. The J gene is TRBJ2-5, the V gene TRBV7-9; no clear D. Per germline, CDR1 SEHNR and CDR2 FQNEAQ (reference sequence). This CDR3 is built from 14 residues. With 1 base removed from V and 5 bases from J, the gap between germline ends came to 11 bases. The CDR3 DNA sequence: TGTGCCAGCAGCTTAGGTAACACCAGGGAGACCCAGTACTTC. This translates into CASSLGNTRETQYF.

The chain links TRBV2 to TRBJ1-2; 10 bases fit TRBD1. Germline values: CDR1 SNHLY, CDR2 FYNNEI. CDR3 size: 14 residues. Germline trimming cut 6 bases from V and 8 bases from J; bases unmatched to any gene: 9. The CDR3 loop reads CASSEDRGERGYTF. The CDR3 bases are TGTGCCAGCAGCGAGGACAGGGGGGAGCGAGGCTACACCTTC.

CDR3 bases: TGTGCCAGCAGTTCGACTGGGACTAGCGGGAAGGGTGAGCAGTTCTTC. Protein product: CASSSTGTSGKGEQFF. The V and J genes are TRBV28 and TRBJ2-1; 13 nucleotides align to TRBD2. Per the germline V gene, CDR1 is MDHEN and CDR2 is SYDVKM. The CDR3 totals 16 residues. The V gene end was trimmed by 4 bases and the J gene end by 9 bases; junction bases not matched to a gene: 9.

This clone has a single count. The chain recombines TRBV7-8 with TRBJ1-1, with a weak D call TRBD1 (6 bases). The CDR3 covers 14 residues. Germline V gives CDR1 SGHVS, CDR2 FQNEAQ. V was shortened by 6 bases and J by 4 bases, with 15 bases between the two germline ends. Written as DNA, the CDR3 is TGTGCCAGCAGACGACACAGGGATGGCACTGAAGCTTTCTTT. It codes for CASRRHRDGTEAFF.